This is a list of T cell receptor beta chains from one sample in a study of CD8 T cells in ankylosing spondylitis. Each CDR3 protein is one row after TCRdb ran MiXCR on the 5' RACE reads. This table has some 240,000 distinct CDR3 sequences, 8% to 9.5% appearing once. Sequenced input: blood, either unsorted or a sorted T cell fraction (not recorded which). All receptors derive from a male donor with ankylosing spondylitis or in good health (not recorded which). Each CDR3 is given without its conserved first and last residue.

V: TRBV11-2; CDR3: ASSLMPSGSLKDNEQF
V: TRBV20-1; CDR3: STVVGTGYNEQF
V: TRBV12-3/TRBV12-4; CDR3: ASSLVAGGRVDTQY
V: TRBV14; CDR3: ASSRHLQGVANTGELF
V: TRBV7-2; CDR3: ASSLSVGPTDGTQY
V: TRBV20-1; CDR3: SARDRGGAFYEQY
V: TRBV20-1; CDR3: SATEPGGVNSPLH
V: TRBV4-3; CDR3: ASSRVAYEQY
V: TRBV5-1; CDR3: ASHPGTGALNTEAF
V: TRBV25-1; CDR3: ASSGLAGPLNTQY
V: TRBV20-1; CDR3: SARAGQGPWNGYT
V: TRBV15; CDR3: ATSRDGPNLNTDTQY
V: TRBV30; CDR3: AWIGFSGSLTGELF
V: TRBV12-3/TRBV12-4; CDR3: ASSDPGQGAPGYGYT
V: TRBV9; CDR3: ASSVEYGGAGEQY